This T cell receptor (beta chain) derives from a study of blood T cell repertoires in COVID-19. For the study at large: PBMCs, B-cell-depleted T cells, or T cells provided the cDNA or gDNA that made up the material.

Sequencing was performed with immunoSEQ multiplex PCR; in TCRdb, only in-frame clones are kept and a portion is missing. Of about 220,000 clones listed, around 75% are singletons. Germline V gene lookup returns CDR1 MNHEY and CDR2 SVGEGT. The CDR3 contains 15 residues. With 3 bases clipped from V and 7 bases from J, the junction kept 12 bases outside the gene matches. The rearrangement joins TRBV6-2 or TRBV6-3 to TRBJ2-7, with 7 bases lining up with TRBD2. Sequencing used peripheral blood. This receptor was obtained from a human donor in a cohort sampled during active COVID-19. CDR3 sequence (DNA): TGTGCCAGCAGTTATGGCGGGAGTTCTAGGGATGAGCAGTACTTC. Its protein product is CASSYGGSSRDEQYF.